This TCR beta chain was identified during a study of early T cells in non-severe SARS-CoV-2 infection. Study-level background: Alpha and beta chains were unpaired, from unsorted whole-blood bulk RNA.

The library protocol tagged individual cDNA molecules with unique molecular identifiers. TCRdb used MiXCR to reprocess the 5' RACE reads, holding one entry per CDR3 protein. The sample consists of tens of thousands of distinct CDR3 sequences, roughly 6% of them appearing once. In regard to this clonotype: Its target is unknown.

General study points: Using VDJdb, the matching emphasized anti-spike CD8 responses while missing private and CD4 specificities.

This CDR3 contains 16 residues. Germline loops: CDR1 SNHLY, CDR2 FYNNEI. The V gene end was trimmed by 5 bases and the J gene end by 2 bases; junction bases not matched to a gene: 7. The gene calls are TRBV2 and TRBJ1-2; 11 bases agree with TRBD1. The sequenced material came from whole blood. This TCR derives from an adult who was a healthcare worker with PCR-confirmed SARS-CoV-2 infection or an uninfected control (not recorded which). This CDR3 is CASSTSRTGGNYGYTF. The CDR3 bases are TGTGCCAGCAGTACCTCGAGGACAGGGGGCAACTATGGCTACACCTTC.